These T cell receptor beta chains were read from a single sample in a study of blood T cells in healthy people across ages. From the 5' RACE reads, TCRdb called clonotypes with MiXCR, one entry per CDR3 protein. The sample consists of about 1.1 million distinct CDR3 sequences, 35% to 45% of them appearing once. The sample comprised blood. The receptors shown here come from a man aged 18 to 30 in good health. Each CDR3 is given with its conserved first and last residue.

>TRBV20-1|TRBJ2-1
CSAGHSYNEQFF
>TRBV5-1|TRBJ2-3
CASSLAGHPTDTQYF
>TRBV13|TRBJ2-5
CASAAMGFQQYF
>TRBV29-1|TRBJ1-5
CSVGGGDDQPQHF
>TRBV4-3|TRBJ2-3
CASSQDRIGGARGDTQYF
>TRBV9|TRBJ2-7
CASSVGPDGSIYEQYF
>TRBV28|TRBJ2-5
CASSPMGGAHEQYF
>TRBV20-1|TRBJ2-2
CSARGQGMVGELFF
>TRBV14|TRBJ1-1
CASSAYGGVEAFF
>TRBV28|TRBJ1-2
CASSLGREGDGYTF
>TRBV20-1|TRBJ2-5
CSARTSGGQETQYF
>TRBV4-3|TRBJ1-2
CASSAVPYYSYTF
>TRBV7-8|TRBJ2-4
CASSSPGDGTYLAKNIQYF
>TRBV4-3|TRBJ1-2
CASSQDLAGGRVVYGYTF
>TRBV19|TRBJ2-1
CASSRQGIYNEQFF
>TRBV12-3/TRBV12-4|TRBJ1-4
CASLGGAGAGNEKLFF
>TRBV13|TRBJ2-1
CASSGRDRRPAEQFF
>TRBV9|TRBJ2-5
CASSAGGEETQYF
>TRBV7-3|TRBJ2-3
CASSSGQGTQHTQYF
>TRBV7-8|TRBJ2-2
CASSLGQYNTGELFF
>TRBV13|TRBJ1-5
CASSLGRGTSQPQHF
>TRBV5-5|TRBJ1-6
CASSASANSPLHF
>TRBV10-3|TRBJ1-1
CAIRGRQDATEAFF
>TRBV30|TRBJ1-5
CAWNRGQLNQPQHF
>TRBV6-6|TRBJ2-1
CASSYSDGGSYNEQFF
>TRBV6-2/TRBV6-3|TRBJ2-5
CASKGTSIETQYF
>TRBV27|TRBJ2-3
CASTGGGPDTQYF
>TRBV29-1|TRBJ1-1
CSVGAATGVTEAFF
>TRBV29-1|TRBJ1-2
CSVEGIRGSGYTF
>TRBV5-1|TRBJ1-1
CASSPSGQVNTEAFF
>TRBV12-3/TRBV12-4|TRBJ1-5
CASSRDGSGNQPQHF
>TRBV20-1|TRBJ1-1
CSLISRSNTEAFF
>TRBV7-2|TRBJ1-2
CASAPRGTEYGYTF
>TRBV4-3|TRBJ2-1
CASSQDTASGGPNEQFF
>TRBV9|TRBJ1-2
CASNTGTGVDYGYTF
>TRBV14|.
CASSRKSGGFYNEQYF
>TRBV9|TRBJ2-1
CASSAGQSNEQFF
>TRBV7-2|TRBJ2-5
CASSPRQYRETQYF
>TRBV2|TRBJ1-1
CASSDSKNTEAFF
>TRBV12-3/TRBV12-4|TRBJ2-3
CASSLSWSTQYF
>TRBV19|TRBJ1-1
CASSNSGTENTEAFF
>TRBV2|TRBJ1-5
CASNDRDWYSNQPQHF
>TRBV4-2|.
CASSQGTSSYNEQYF
>TRBV19|TRBJ2-7
CASRGDRGLNKQYF
>TRBV10-3|TRBJ2-4
CAISESGQSLTKNIQYF
>TRBV4-1|TRBJ1-5
CASTISGVRTETTSNQPQHF
>TRBV20-1|TRBJ2-3
CSAPEGPYTDTQYF
>TRBV4-1|TRBJ1-2
CASSQDYREQGHKNYGYTF